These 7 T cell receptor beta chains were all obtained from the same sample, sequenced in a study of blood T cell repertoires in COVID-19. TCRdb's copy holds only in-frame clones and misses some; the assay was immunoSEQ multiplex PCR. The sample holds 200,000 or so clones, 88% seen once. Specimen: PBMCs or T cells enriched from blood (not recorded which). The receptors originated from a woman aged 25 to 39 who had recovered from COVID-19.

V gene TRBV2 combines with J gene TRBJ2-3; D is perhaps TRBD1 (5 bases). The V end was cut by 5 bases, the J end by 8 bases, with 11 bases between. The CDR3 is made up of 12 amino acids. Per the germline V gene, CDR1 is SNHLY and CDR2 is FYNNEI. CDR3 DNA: TGTGCCAGCAGTCCCCTGGACATTACGCAGTATTTT. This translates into CASSPLDITQYF.

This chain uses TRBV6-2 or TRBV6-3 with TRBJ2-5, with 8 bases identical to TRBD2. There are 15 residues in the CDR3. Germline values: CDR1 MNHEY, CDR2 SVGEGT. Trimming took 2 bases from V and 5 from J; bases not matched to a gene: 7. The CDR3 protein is CASSYGGTSLETQYF. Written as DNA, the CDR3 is TGTGCCAGCAGTTACGGAGGGACTAGTTTGGAGACCCAGTACTTC.

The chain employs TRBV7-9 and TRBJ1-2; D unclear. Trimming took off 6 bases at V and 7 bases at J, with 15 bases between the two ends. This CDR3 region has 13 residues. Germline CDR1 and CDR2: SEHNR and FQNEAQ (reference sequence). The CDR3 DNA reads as TGTGCCAGCAGGTTGAATCAGGCTGGTGGCTACACCTTC. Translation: CASRLNQAGGYTF.

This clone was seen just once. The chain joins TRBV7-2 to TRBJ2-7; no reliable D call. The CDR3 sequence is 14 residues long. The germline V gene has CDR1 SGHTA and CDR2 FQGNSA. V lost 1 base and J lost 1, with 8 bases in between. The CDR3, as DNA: TGTGCCAGCAGCTTAGATCCCGGGTCCTACGAGCAGTACTTC. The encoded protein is CASSLDPGSYEQYF.

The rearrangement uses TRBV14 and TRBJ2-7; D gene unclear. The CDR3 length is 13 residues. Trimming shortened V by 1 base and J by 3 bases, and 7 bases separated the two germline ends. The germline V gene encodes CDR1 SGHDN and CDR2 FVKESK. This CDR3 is CASSQASYYEQYF. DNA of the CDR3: TGTGCCAGCAGCCAAGCGTCGTACTACGAGCAGTACTTC.

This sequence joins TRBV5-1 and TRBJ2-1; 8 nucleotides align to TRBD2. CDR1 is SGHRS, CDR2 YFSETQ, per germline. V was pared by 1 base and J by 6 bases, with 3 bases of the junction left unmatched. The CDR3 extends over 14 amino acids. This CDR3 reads CASSLRTSSNEQFF. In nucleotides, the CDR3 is TGCGCCAGCAGCTTGAGGACTAGCTCCAATGAGCAGTTCTTC. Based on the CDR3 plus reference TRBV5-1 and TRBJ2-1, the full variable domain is KAGVTQTPRYLIKTRGQQVTLSCSPISGHRSVSWYQQTPGQGLQFLFEYFSETQRNKGNFPGRFSGRQFSNSRSEMNVSTLELGDSALYLCASSLRTSSNEQFFGPGTRLTVL.

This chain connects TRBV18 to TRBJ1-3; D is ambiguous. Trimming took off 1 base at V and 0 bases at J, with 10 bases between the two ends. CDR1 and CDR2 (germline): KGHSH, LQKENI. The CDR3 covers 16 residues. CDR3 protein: CASSPLQASSGNTIYF. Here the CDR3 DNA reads TGTGCCAGCTCACCACTCCAGGCCTCCTCTGGAAACACCATATATTTT.